This T cell receptor beta chain came from a study of PD-L1 blockade in urothelial cancer. Assay: immunoSEQ multiplex PCR; the TCRdb copy retains only in-frame clones and omits some. The table shows approximately 37,000 clones, with about 83% occurring only once. Trimming stripped 3 bases from V and 0 bases from J, with 13 bases between. CDR3 size: 15 residues. Germline CDR1 SGHRS, CDR2 YFSETQ. The material sequenced was PBMCs, taken around atezolizumab (anti-PD-L1) treatment. V gene TRBV5-1 combines with J gene TRBJ2-7; D is possibly TRBD2 (5 bases). This receptor was identified in a man in his sixties with urothelial cancer. CDR3 DNA sequence: TGCGCCAGCAGCTATGGAGGATTAAGCTCCTACGAGCAGTACTTC. Its protein is CASSYGGLSSYEQYF.